The TCR beta chain described here comes from a study of tumor-infiltrating lymphocytes in primary liver carcinoma. About the study: Ranging in age from 30 to 69 years, the patients were men and women.

Findings and caveats of the study: Lower overlap was observed for tumor-adjacent and tumor-blood pairs relative to tumor region pairs. Without sorting, CD4+ versus CD8+ T cell repertoires were not compared.

With a constant-region primer, TCR beta cDNA was made from approximately 500 ng of total RNA. For TCR beta, libraries were produced by three nested multiplex PCR rounds using slightly modified ARM-PCR. For around 11 cycles apiece, the opening two PCR rounds ran with TRBV1-TRBV30 forward primers and a C-beta reverse primer. Via MiXCR, TCRdb re-called the multiplex PCR reads, giving one row per CDR3 protein. The sample holds 250,000 to 400,000 distinct CDR3 sequences, over 55% seen once. Remarks on this clonotype: As yet, its antigen is unknown.

It was unsorted whole blood that yielded blood RNA, and germline DNA was also extracted. No treatment had been given to the patients, who were chronically infected with HBV. V dropped 7 bases and J dropped 8; count of bases not matched to a gene: 10. CDR3 length equals 14 residues. The sequenced material came from peripheral blood. V usage is TRBV12-3 or TRBV12-4 and J usage is TRBJ2-1; 8 bases align to TRBD2. The sequence derives from a man in his forties or fifties with primary liver carcinoma and hepatitis B virus infection. CDR3 loop: CASKETSENDEQFF. The CDR3 nucleotides are TGTGCCAGCAAAGAGACTAGCGAAAACGATGAGCAGTTCTTC.